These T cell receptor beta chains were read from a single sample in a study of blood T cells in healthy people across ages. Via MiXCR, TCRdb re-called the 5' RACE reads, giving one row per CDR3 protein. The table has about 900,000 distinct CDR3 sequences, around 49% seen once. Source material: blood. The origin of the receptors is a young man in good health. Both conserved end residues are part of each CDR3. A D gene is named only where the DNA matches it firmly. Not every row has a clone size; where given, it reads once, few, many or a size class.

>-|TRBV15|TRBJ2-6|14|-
CATGGPPGANVLTF
TGTGCCACGGGGGGACCGCCTGGGGCCAACGTCCTGACTTTC
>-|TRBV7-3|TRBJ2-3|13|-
CVSSRDSTDTQYF
TGTGTCAGCAGCCGCGATAGCACCGATACGCAGTATTTT
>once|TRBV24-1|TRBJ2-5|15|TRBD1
CATSVRGQGQETQYF
TGTGCCACCAGTGTCCGTGGACAGGGCCAAGAGACCCAGTACTTC
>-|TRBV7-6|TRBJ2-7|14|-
CASSLEAGGLGKYF
TGTGCCAGCAGCTTAGAAGCAGGTGGACTCGGGAAGTACTTC
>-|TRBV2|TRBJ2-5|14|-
CASNKDSKSETQYF
TGTGCCAGCAATAAAGACAGTAAGAGTGAGACCCAGTACTTC
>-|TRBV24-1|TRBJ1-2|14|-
CATSDEGVGYGYTF
TGTGCCACCAGTGATGAAGGGGTCGGCTATGGCTACACCTTC
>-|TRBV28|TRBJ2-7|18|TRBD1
CASSHYGPPGQVFYEQYF
TGTGCCAGCAGCCATTATGGGCCCCCGGGACAGGTATTCTACGAGCAGTACTTC
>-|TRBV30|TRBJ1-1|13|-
CAWSVGENTEAFF
TGTGCCTGGAGTGTGGGGGAGAACACTGAAGCTTTCTTT
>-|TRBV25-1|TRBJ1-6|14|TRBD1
CASKPTGGKSPLHF
TGTGCCAGCAAGCCTACAGGGGGAAAGTCACCCCTCCACTTT
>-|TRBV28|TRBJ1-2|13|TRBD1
CASRPRGEDGYTF
TGTGCCAGCAGGCCCAGGGGGGAAGATGGCTACACCTTC
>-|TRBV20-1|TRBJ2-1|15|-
CSARDNSGIYNEQFF
TGCAGTGCTAGAGATAACAGCGGAATTTACAATGAGCAGTTCTTC
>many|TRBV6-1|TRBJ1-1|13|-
CASNREERGEAFF
TGTGCCAGCAATCGGGAGGAGCGAGGTGAAGCTTTCTTT
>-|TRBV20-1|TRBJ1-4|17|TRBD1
CSASLPGQGAVGEKLFF
TGCAGTGCTAGTTTACCGGGACAGGGGGCCGTAGGGGAAAAACTGTTTTTT
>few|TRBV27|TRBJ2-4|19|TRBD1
CASNFAGDRDNLAKNIQYF
TGTGCCAGCAACTTCGCCGGGGACAGGGATAACCTAGCCAAAAACATTCAGTACTTC
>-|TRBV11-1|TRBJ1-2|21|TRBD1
CASSFSIPGQGYCWSIYGYTF
TGTGCCAGCAGCTTTTCCATACCGGGACAGGGTTATTGCTGGTCCATCTATGGCTACACCTTC
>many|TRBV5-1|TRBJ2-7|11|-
CASSLAEEQYF
TGCGCCAGCAGCTTGGCCGAAGAGCAGTACTTC
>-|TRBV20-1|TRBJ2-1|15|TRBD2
CSARSPGTSGDEQFF
TGCAGTGCGCGCAGTCCCGGGACTAGCGGTGATGAGCAGTTCTTC
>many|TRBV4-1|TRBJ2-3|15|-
CASSRIGGGTDTQYF
TGCGCCAGCAGCCGGATCGGGGGAGGCACAGATACGCAGTATTTT
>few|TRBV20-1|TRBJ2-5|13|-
CSATGVSEETQYF
TGCAGTGCTACAGGGGTTTCCGAAGAGACCCAGTACTTC
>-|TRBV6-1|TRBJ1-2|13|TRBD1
CASKLDRTYGYTF
TGTGCCAGCAAGCTGGACAGGACCTATGGCTACACCTTC
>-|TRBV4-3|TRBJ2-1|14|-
CASSQDTNSYEQFF
TGCGCCAGCAGCCAAGACACTAACTCCTACGAGCAGTTCTTC
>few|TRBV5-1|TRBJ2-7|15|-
CASSYQISDLYEQYF
TGCGCCAGCAGCTATCAAATCTCTGATCTCTACGAGCAGTACTTC
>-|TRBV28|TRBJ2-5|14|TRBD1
CATVRQGSEETQYF
TGTGCCACCGTAAGACAGGGAAGTGAGGAGACCCAGTACTTC
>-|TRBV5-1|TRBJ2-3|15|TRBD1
CASSLAGQWQDTQYF
TGCGCCAGCAGCTTGGCGGGACAGTGGCAAGATACGCAGTATTTT
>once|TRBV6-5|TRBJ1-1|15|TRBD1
CASSYQDRMNTEAFF
TGTGCCAGCAGTTATCAGGACAGGATGAACACTGAAGCTTTCTTT
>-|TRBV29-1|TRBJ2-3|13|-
CSVDRPSTDTQYF
TGCAGCGTTGACAGGCCTAGCACAGATACGCAGTATTTT
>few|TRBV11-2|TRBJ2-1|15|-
CASSLDRGWVDEQFF
TGTGCCAGCAGCTTAGATAGGGGCTGGGTCGATGAGCAGTTCTTC
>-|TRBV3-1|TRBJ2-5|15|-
CASSQGGTPGETQYF
TGTGCCAGCAGCCAAGGTGGGACTCCGGGGGAGACCCAGTACTTC
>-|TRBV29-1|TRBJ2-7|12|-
CSVVTGREEQYF
TGCAGCGTGGTTACAGGGAGGGAAGAGCAGTACTTC
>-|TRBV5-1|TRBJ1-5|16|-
CASNCRARSSNQPQHF
TGCGCCAGCAACTGCCGAGCCAGGAGTAGCAATCAGCCCCAGCATTTT
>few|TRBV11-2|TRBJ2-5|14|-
CASSLGNRRETQYF
TGTGCCAGCAGCTTAGGCAACCGGAGGGAGACCCAGTACTTC
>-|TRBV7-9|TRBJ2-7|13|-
CASHQGSSYEQYF
TGTGCCAGCCACCAGGGGTCCTCCTACGAGCAGTACTTC
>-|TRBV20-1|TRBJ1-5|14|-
CSASHREDNQPQHF
TGCAGTGCTAGTCACAGGGAAGACAATCAGCCCCAGCATTTT